This T cell receptor (beta chain) was documented in a study of molecular identifiers for immune sequencing clone quantification (dated by TCRdb to between 2018 and 2020). General notes on the study: For a replicate experiment, RNA from roughly 20,000 or 100,000 naive CD8 T cells was divided into five aliquots, and four of the five aliquots were sequenced. The study was a methods study using CD8 T cells to benchmark molecular-identifier clustering-based TCR repertoire sequencing (MIDCIRS) and TCR RNA copy counting. Results and caveats for the whole study, not just this receptor: When barcode sub-clustering was not used, chimeric consensus sequences inflated TCR diversity, with chimeras reaching as high as 47%. In CMV-specific effector cells, clones with more than 20 RNA copies accounted for over 99% of molecules, whereas in naive cells such clones accounted for under 1%. The sizes of highly expanded clones could end up underestimated when identical TCR molecules share a barcode. Spiked-in Jurkat TCR RNA (approximately 10 copies' worth), which is not part of the donor repertoire, was contained in the naive libraries. Even against a background of one million naive CD8 T cells, spiked-in Jurkat TCR RNA amounting to a single cell's worth was reported to be detectable. Modeling gave about 3.2 recovered TCR RNA copies per cell versus roughly 10 by digital PCR, implying approximately 30% capture efficiency.

The germline V gene (reference sequence) sets CDR1 to DFQATT and CDR2 to SNEGSKA. Trimming takes 1 base off V and 7 bases off J; junction bases not matched to a gene: 9. The cysteine opens and the phenylalanine closes a CDR3 of 14 amino acids. The CDR3 DNA has 42 bases and is translated from base 1. Libraries of naive CD8 T cells were built from approximately 20,000 to 1,000,000 sorted cells, with 10%, 30% or 50% of the purified RNA used. Naive CD8 T cells were FACS-sorted as CD8+CD4-CCR7+CD45RA+ on a BD FACSAria II into RLT Plus buffer. Roughly nine TCR copies' worth of Jurkat RNA were spiked into roughly 19,000-1,000,000 naive CD8 T cell samples to test detection sensitivity. Enrichment of CD8 T cells was done with RosetteSep CD8+ T Cell Enrichment Cocktail plus Ficoll-Paque, and ACK red cell lysis came afterward. This clonotype was seen only a few times. Its cognate antigen has yet to be identified. No much larger clone is present one base from it, and per-base qualities are unavailable.

The library relied on PCR. Sequencing relied on a NextSeq 500. Bulk TCR libraries were prepared as previously described, using TCR primers listed in Table S5. Purification of total RNA was performed with the Qiagen AllPrep DNA/RNA kit. Before analysis, reads from multiple sequencing runs of the same library were pooled. Regarding the original processing steps: Only reads with exact TCR constant sequence were kept, trimmed to 150 nt, and grouped by their 12-nt molecular barcodes. Within each barcode group, reads were sub-clustered at a 15% Levenshtein threshold, and quality-weighted consensus sequences were built per RNA molecule. Non-functional sequences were removed, as were lower-count sequences one edit away from another. On the basis of fitting two negative binomial distributions, barcode sub-clusters with fewer than 20% of the maximum read count were discarded. TCRdb passed the public sequencing reads through fastp at Q25 and MiXCR, retaining productive beta sequences. Identical CDR3 proteins give one entry, which carries the most common genes and DNA. The authors' filters were not applied to this entry. The sample table shows 490,000 or so distinct CDR3 sequences, and around 23% are seen once. The ten largest clones represent roughly 0.79% of the sample.

The clonotype was recovered from a human donor in good health. Some libraries in this study had Jurkat cell RNA spiked in. Sequenced sample: naive CD8+ T cells from blood, with Jurkat cell RNA spiked in. Sample cell subset or site, as interpreted from the label and publication: FACS-sorted CD8+CD4-CCR7+CD45RA+ naive T cells. The rearranged segments are TRBV20-1 and TRBJ1-1, and 7 junctional nucleotides match TRBD1. This receptor carries the CDR3 CSARVDREWGEAFF. The DNA reads TGCAGTGCTAGAGTCGACAGGGAATGGGGTGAAGCTTTCTTT.